Listed below are T cell receptor beta chains from one sample, sequenced in a study of blood T cells in healthy people across ages. From the 5' RACE reads, TCRdb called clonotypes with MiXCR, one entry per CDR3 protein. The repertoire has over 600,000 distinct CDR3 sequences, about 42% of them found once; the top ten carry over 15%. The source material was blood. The receptors derive from a man aged 80 or over in good health. Both conserved end residues are part of each CDR3. A D gene is named only where the DNA matches it firmly. The size field is filled for only some rows; it gives once, few, many or a size class.

CDR3aa: CASSLVFLAGRNEQYF
CDR3nt: TGCGCCAGCAGCTTGGTTTTCCTAGCGGGAAGGAATGAGCAGTACTTC
j_gene: TRBJ2-4
v_gene: TRBV5-1
abundance: -
d_gene: TRBD2

CDR3aa: CSARDPRDSLNYEQYF
CDR3nt: TGCAGTGCTAGAGACCCCCGGGACAGCCTAAACTACGAGCAGTACTTC
j_gene: TRBJ2-7
v_gene: TRBV20-1
abundance: -
d_gene: TRBD1

CDR3aa: CASSDRGGGRNQPQHF
CDR3nt: TGTGCCAGCAGTGATCGTGGCGGCGGTCGTAATCAGCCCCAGCATTTT
j_gene: TRBJ1-5
v_gene: TRBV2
abundance: -
d_gene: -

CDR3aa: CASGLTGTPYNEQFF
CDR3nt: TGTGCCAGCGGATTGACCGGGACACCCTACAATGAGCAGTTCTTC
j_gene: TRBJ2-1
v_gene: TRBV27
abundance: -
d_gene: -

CDR3aa: CASSIRTSGTTISTQYF
CDR3nt: TGCGCCAGCAGCATTAGGACTAGCGGGACTACGATATCTACGCAGTATTTT
j_gene: TRBJ2-3
v_gene: TRBV5-1
abundance: once
d_gene: TRBD2

CDR3aa: CSVGDTGANVLTF
CDR3nt: TGCAGCGTTGGGGACACCGGGGCCAACGTCCTGACTTTC
j_gene: TRBJ2-6
v_gene: TRBV29-1
abundance: -
d_gene: -

CDR3aa: CSAATGRNQPQHF
CDR3nt: TGCAGCGCTGCAACAGGCCGCAATCAGCCCCAGCATTTT
j_gene: TRBJ1-5
v_gene: TRBV29-1
abundance: -
d_gene: -

CDR3aa: CASSVDASYEQYF
CDR3nt: TGTGCCAGCAGCGTAGACGCCTCCTACGAGCAGTACTTC
j_gene: TRBJ2-7
v_gene: TRBV7-2
abundance: -
d_gene: -

CDR3aa: CSADRDLRETQYF
CDR3nt: TGCAGCGCCGACAGGGATTTGAGAGAGACCCAGTACTTC
j_gene: TRBJ2-5
v_gene: TRBV29-1
abundance: -
d_gene: TRBD1

CDR3aa: CSAFRPSEGDTQYF
CDR3nt: TGCAGTGCTTTCAGGCCTAGCGAGGGAGATACGCAGTATTTT
j_gene: TRBJ2-3
v_gene: TRBV20-1
abundance: -
d_gene: -

CDR3aa: CASSSVVGDQETQYF
CDR3nt: TGTGCCAGCAGCTCCGTTGTGGGGGACCAAGAGACCCAGTACTTC
j_gene: TRBJ2-5
v_gene: TRBV7-2
abundance: -
d_gene: -